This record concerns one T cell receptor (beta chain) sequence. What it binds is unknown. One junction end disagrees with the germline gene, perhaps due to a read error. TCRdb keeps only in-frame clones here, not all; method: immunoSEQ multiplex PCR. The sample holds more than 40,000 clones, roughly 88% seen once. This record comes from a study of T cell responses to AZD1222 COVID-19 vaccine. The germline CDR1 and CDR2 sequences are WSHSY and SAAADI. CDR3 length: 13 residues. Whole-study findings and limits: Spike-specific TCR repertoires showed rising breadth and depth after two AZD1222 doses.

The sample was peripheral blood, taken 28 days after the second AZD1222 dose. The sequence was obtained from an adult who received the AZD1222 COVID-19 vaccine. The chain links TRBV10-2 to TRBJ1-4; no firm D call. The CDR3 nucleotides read TGCGCCAGCAGTGAGCTTACTACTGAAAAACTGTTTTTT. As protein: CASSELTTEKLFF.